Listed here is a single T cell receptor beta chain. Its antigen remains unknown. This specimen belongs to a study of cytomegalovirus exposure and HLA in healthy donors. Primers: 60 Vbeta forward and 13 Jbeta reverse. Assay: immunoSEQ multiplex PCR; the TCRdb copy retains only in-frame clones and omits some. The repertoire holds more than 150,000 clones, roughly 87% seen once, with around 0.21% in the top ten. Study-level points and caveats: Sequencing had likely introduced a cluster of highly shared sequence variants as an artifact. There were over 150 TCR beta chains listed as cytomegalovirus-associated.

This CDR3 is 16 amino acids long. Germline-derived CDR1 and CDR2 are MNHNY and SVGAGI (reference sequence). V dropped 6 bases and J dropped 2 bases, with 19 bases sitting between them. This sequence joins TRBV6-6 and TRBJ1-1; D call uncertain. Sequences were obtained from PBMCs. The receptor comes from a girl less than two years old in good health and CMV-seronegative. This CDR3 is CASSPGEGRGNTEAFF. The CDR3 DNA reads TGTGCCAGCAGCCCCGGGGAGGGCAGAGGAAACACTGAAGCTTTCTTT.